This paragraph covers one T cell receptor beta chain sequence. Germline CDR1 is SQVTM and CDR2 is ANQGSEA. This CDR3 spans 13 amino acids. V was trimmed by 3 bases and J by 5 bases, leaving 14 bases between them. These data come from a study of cytomegalovirus exposure and HLA in healthy donors. Vbeta (60) and Jbeta (13) primers were used in the PCR. Assay: immunoSEQ multiplex PCR; the TCRdb copy retains only in-frame clones and omits some. The sample yields 45,000 to 60,000 clones, of which the top ten take up less than 20%. This TCR was recovered from a male donor in good health and CMV-seronegative. The V call is TRBV29-1, the J call TRBJ2-7; D perhaps matches TRBD1 (5 bases). The sequencing sample was made of PBMCs. The CDR3 DNA sequence: TGCAGCGTTGAGTGGGGCCTGGGCGACGAGCAGTACTTC. Translation: CSVEWGLGDEQYF.